This T cell receptor beta chain was sequenced for a study of blood T cells in healthy people across ages. The CDR3 has 12 residues. V lost 5 bases, J lost 2 bases, and 10 bases lay in between. Looked up from germline, CDR1 is DFQATT and CDR2 is SNEGSKA (reference sequence). A second PCR of 7 to 11 cycles used a sample-barcoded 5' primer and a J-beta primer mix. One entry per CDR3 protein results from TCRdb running MiXCR on the 5' RACE reads. Altogether about 1.7 million distinct CDR3 sequences are present, 28% being singletons, with the ten largest covering approximately 7.7%. This clonotype was detected a few times. Its target is not known. General study points: Age showed a roughly linear inverse relationship with TCR beta diversity per million T cells.

This receptor was taken from a woman aged 25 to 45 in good health. The sequenced material came from blood. The rearrangement links TRBV20-1 to TRBJ2-7, with D possibly TRBD2 on 5 matching bases. CDR3 bases: TGCAGTGCTGCCCCCGGGGCCTACGAGCAGTACTTC. This translates into CSAAPGAYEQYF.